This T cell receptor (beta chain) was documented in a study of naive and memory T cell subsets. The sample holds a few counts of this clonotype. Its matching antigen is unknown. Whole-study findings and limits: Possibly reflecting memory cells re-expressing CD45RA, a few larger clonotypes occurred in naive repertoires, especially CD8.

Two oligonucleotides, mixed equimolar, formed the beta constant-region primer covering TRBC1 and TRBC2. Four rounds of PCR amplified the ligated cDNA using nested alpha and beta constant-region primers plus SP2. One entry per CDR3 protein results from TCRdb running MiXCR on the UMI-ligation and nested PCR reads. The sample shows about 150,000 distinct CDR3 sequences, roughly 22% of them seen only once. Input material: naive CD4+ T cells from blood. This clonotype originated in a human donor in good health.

Here the CDR3 DNA reads TGTGCCAGCAGTCCCTGGACAGGGGAGGGCTATGGCTACACCTTC. It encodes CASSPWTGEGYGYTF. The chain employs TRBV12-3 or TRBV12-4 and TRBJ1-2, with 9 positions matching TRBD1. The trim removed 5 bases at V and 4 bases at J, leaving 8 bases unmatched. The CDR3 covers 15 residues.